The 21 T cell receptor beta chains reported below all come from one sample, sequenced in a study of human T cells and chemical hapten exposure (dated by TCRdb to the early 2020s). The time point label here, explained by the study, means: patch test 3, about 24 weeks after DPC sensitization. According to the study, the label for this sample's treatment or condition signals: therapeutic diphenylcyclopropenone sensitization with weekly scalp DPC. The receptor library was made with RACE. TCRdb records NextSeq 500 as the sequencer. TCRdb redid the processing of the public reads, applying fastp at Q25 and MiXCR, and retained in-frame beta chains. Each CDR3 protein gets just one entry, which takes the most common genes and DNA from the rows behind it. In all, the sample holds 100,000 to 120,000 distinct CDR3 sequences, and under 40% of those were seen once. The ten most abundant clones make up around 2.8% of the sample.

This material consisted of whole blood, taken in connection with sensitization to the hapten diphenylcyclopropenone (DPC). The receptors stem from a man between 35 and 55 years old with alopecia areata. Some clones in this sample may be carry-over from other donors' samples.

This clonotype has more than one count but fewer than ten. The chain joins TRBV4-3 to TRBJ1-4; TRBD1 might be the D (5 bases). CDR3 length equals 14 residues. V gave up 1 base and J gave up 8 bases, with 11 bases separating them. The germline V gene encodes CDR1 LGHNA and CDR2 YSLEER. In DNA form, the CDR3 reads TGCGCCAGCAGCCAAGCGGGGGGTGAAGAAAAACTGTTTTTT. Translation gives CASSQAGGEEKLFF.

The V call is TRBV20-1, the J call TRBJ2-3, with 8 bases fitting TRBD2. V lost 4 bases, J lost 4 bases, and 16 bases stayed unmatched. The CDR3 is made up of 17 amino acids. Germline V gives CDR1 DFQATT, CDR2 SNEGSKA (reference sequence). CDR3 DNA: TGCAGTGCTACTATAGCGGGAATATCCCGACGGGCAGATACGCAGTATTTT. Translated: CSATIAGISRRADTQYF.

This chain uses TRBV9 with TRBJ1-1; TRBD1 matches 7 bases. V gave up 4 bases and J gave up 0 bases; unmatched junction bases: 12. This CDR3 contains 17 residues. CDR1 and CDR2 from the germline V gene are SGDLS and YYNGEE. CDR3 DNA: TGTGCCAGCAGCCCGCACGTCTGGGGGACAGTGAACACTGAAGCTTTCTTT. It yields the protein CASSPHVWGTVNTEAFF.

The gene calls are TRBV30 and TRBJ1-2; D unclear. Trimming took 0 bases from V and 5 from J, leaving 10 bases between them. The CDR3 is 13 amino acids. Germline V gene lookup returns CDR1 GTSNPN and CDR2 SVGIG (reference sequence). The CDR3 region is CAWSVDTLYGYTF. The CDR3 coding sequence is TGTGCCTGGAGTGTCGACACTCTATATGGCTACACCTTC.

The chain links TRBV28 to TRBJ1-1; D gene unclear. The germline V gene has CDR1 MDHEN and CDR2 SYDVKM. The CDR3 totals 15 residues. V lost 3 bases, J lost 2 bases, and 13 bases lay in between. The CDR3 is CASSFPGRANTEAFF. The DNA for the CDR3 is TGTGCCAGCAGTTTTCCGGGTAGGGCCAACACTGAAGCTTTCTTT.

This clonotype turned up a few times. The chain employs TRBV7-2 and TRBJ2-3; TRBD2 aligns across 9 bases. There are 17 residues in the CDR3. The germline V gene encodes CDR1 SGHTA and CDR2 FQGNSA. The V segment lost 1 base and the J segment 2 bases; nucleotides outside the gene matches: 7. CDR3 sequence (DNA): TGTGCCAGCAGCTTAGTGAGGGCGGGAGGGCACACAGATACGCAGTATTTT. This codes for CASSLVRAGGHTDTQYF.

The CDR3 sequence is CASSLTGTGWPGANVLTF. Written as DNA, the CDR3 is TGTGCCAGCAGCTTAACCGGGACAGGGTGGCCTGGGGCCAACGTCCTGACTTTC. The rearrangement joins TRBV7-2 to TRBJ2-6; 9 bases are shared with TRBD1. This CDR3 has 18 amino acids. Trimming cost V 2 bases and J 2 bases; bases outside gene matches: 7. Germline V CDR1 and CDR2: SGHTA, FQGNSA.

This chain connects TRBV7-9 to TRBJ1-6, with D hard to call. Looked up from germline, CDR1 is SEHNR and CDR2 is FQNEAQ (reference sequence). The V end was cut by 5 bases, the J end by 7 bases, with 15 bases between. This CDR3 region has 15 residues. Written as DNA, the CDR3 is TGTGCCAGCAGCCGACATACCAATCAAAATTCACCCCTCCACTTT. Encoded protein: CASSRHTNQNSPLHF. The complete variable domain, with remaining parts taken from reference TRBV7-9 and TRBJ1-6, reads DTGVSQNPRHKITKRGQNVTFRCDPISEHNRLYWYRQTLGQGPEFLTYFQNEAQLEKSRLLSDRFSAERPKGSFSTLEIQRTEQGDSAMYLCASSRHTNQNSPLHFGNGTRLTVT.

This clonotype was counted between two and nine times. V gene TRBV10-3 combines with J gene TRBJ2-3; TRBD2 matches 8 bases. Looked up from germline, CDR1 is ENHRY and CDR2 is SYGVKD. This CDR3 is 15 amino acids long. J lost 7 bases, V lost 0 bases, and 6 bases had no gene match. CDR3 region: CAISESSGSRNTQYF. For the CDR3, the DNA is TGTGCCATCAGTGAGTCGAGCGGGAGTAGGAATACGCAGTATTTT.

This clonotype has just a few counts. The V call is TRBV6-5, the J call TRBJ2-3, with TRBD2 as a possible D gene (6 bases). CDR1 and CDR2 (germline): MNHEY, SVGAGI. V was clipped by 8 bases and J by 7 bases, with 16 bases between them. The CDR3 extends over 13 amino acids. The CDR3 loop is CASVGGSVHTQYF. The DNA of the CDR3 is TGTGCCAGCGTGGGGGGATCTGTTCATACGCAGTATTTT.

This clonotype was picked up a small number of times. The rearrangement uses TRBV3-1 and TRBJ2-7; D call uncertain. The CDR3 covers 15 residues. The germline gives CDR1 LGHDT, CDR2 YNNKEL (reference sequence). The V and J ends lost 0 bases and 3 bases respectively, with 12 bases between them. This chain's CDR3 is CASSQDWGSNYEQYF. The CDR3 DNA follows: TGTGCCAGCAGCCAAGATTGGGGTAGCAACTACGAGCAGTACTTC.

The rearrangement uses TRBV7-3 and TRBJ2-6, with TRBD1 identical over 12 bases. Trimming at V came to 5 bases and at J to 4 bases, leaving 9 bases not matched to a gene. CDR1 is SGHTA and CDR2 is FQGTGA in the germline V gene. The CDR3 covers 18 residues. CDR3 loop: CASSLPGQGALGANVLTF. CDR3 coding DNA: TGTGCCAGCAGCCTCCCGGGACAGGGGGCGCTGGGGGCCAACGTCCTGACTTTC.

The V and J genes are TRBV7-2 and TRBJ2-7; D uncertain. Germline V gene lookup returns CDR1 SGHTA and CDR2 FQGNSA. CDR3 length equals 11 residues. Trimming left V 7 bases short and J 3 bases short, with 7 bases between. The CDR3 loop is CASTNGYEQYF. The CDR3 DNA reads TGTGCCAGCACCAACGGCTACGAGCAGTACTTC.

This clonotype appeared once. The chain has TRBV3-1 and TRBJ1-2; maybe TRBD1 (5 bases). V dropped 10 bases and J dropped 2 bases, with 11 bases sitting between them. Germline V lookup: CDR1 LGHDT, CDR2 YNNKEL (reference sequence). The CDR3 has 12 amino acids. In nucleotides, the CDR3 is TGTGCCACAAATAAGGGGAACTATGGCTACACCTTC. Its translation: CATNKGNYGYTF.

The chain couples TRBV29-1 to TRBJ1-3, with D tentatively TRBD1 (6 bases). CDR1 and CDR2 (germline): SQVTM, ANQGSEA. This CDR3 spans 17 amino acids. V gave up 0 bases and J gave up 4 bases, with 19 bases separating them. CDR3 residues: CSVEDSRQVGKGNTIYF. DNA of the CDR3: TGCAGCGTTGAAGATAGCCGACAGGTCGGAAAAGGAAACACCATATATTTT. Full variable domain (remainder filled in from reference TRBV29-1 and TRBJ1-3): SAVISQKPSRDICQRGTSLTIQCQVDSQVTMMFWYRQQPGQSLTLIATANQGSEATYESGFVIDKFPISRPNLTFSTLTVSNMSPEDSSIYLCSVEDSRQVGKGNTIYFGEGSWLTVV.

This rearrangement joins TRBV20-1 to TRBJ1-3, with D possibly being TRBD1 (6 bases). The ends were cut back, 2 bases at V and 1 base at J, with 18 bases in the middle. The CDR3 extends over 17 amino acids. CDR1 DFQATT and CDR2 SNEGSKA come from the germline V gene (reference sequence). The CDR3 nucleotides are TGCAGTGCTAGATCCCGGACAGCGTCGTTTTCTGGAAACACCATATATTTT. Its protein is CSARSRTASFSGNTIYF.

The chain is built from TRBV7-3 and TRBJ2-3; D possibly corresponds to TRBD2 (7 bases). Trimming took off 4 bases at V and 0 bases at J, with 11 bases between the two ends. The germline V gene has CDR1 SGHTA and CDR2 FQGTGA. This CDR3 is built from 15 residues. The CDR3 bases are TGTGCCAGCAGCTGGAGCGGGACAAGCACAGATACGCAGTATTTT. The encoded protein is CASSWSGTSTDTQYF.

The J gene is TRBJ2-3, the V gene TRBV25-1; the D gene is possibly TRBD1 (7 bases). This CDR3 comprises 17 residues. The ends were cut back, 9 bases at V and 2 bases at J, with 24 bases in the middle. Germline V lookup: CDR1 MGHDK, CDR2 SYGVNS. CDR3 amino acids: CASWGDGTVESTDTQYF. The CDR3 coding sequence is TGTGCCAGTTGGGGGGACGGGACAGTGGAGTCCACAGATACGCAGTATTTT. Filled out from reference TRBV25-1 and TRBJ2-3, the complete variable domain reads EADIYQTPRYLVIGTGKKITLECSQTMGHDKMYWYQQDPGMELHLIHYSYGVNSTEKGDLSSESTVSRIRTEHFPLTLESARPSHTSQYLCASWGDGTVESTDTQYFGPGTRLTVL.

This clonotype was found a few times. This chain uses TRBV12-3 or TRBV12-4 with TRBJ1-1; D is uncertain. The V and J ends lost 6 bases and 1 base respectively, with 12 bases between them. This CDR3 region has 14 residues. In nucleotides, the CDR3 is TGTGCCAGCAGGCTGGGAGCAGGGAACACTGAAGCTTTCTTT. It translates to CASRLGAGNTEAFF.

This clonotype showed up just a few times. CDR3 protein: CASSQYSYEQYV. For the CDR3, the DNA is TGTGCCAGCAGTCAATATTCCTACGAGCAGTACGTC. V usage is TRBV6-2 or TRBV6-3 and J usage is TRBJ2-7; D gene unclear. The CDR3 length is 12 residues. V lost 5 bases and J 1 base, leaving 6 bases between the germline ends. In germline, CDR1 is MNHEY, CDR2 SVGEGT.

In its sample, this clonotype was seen a few times. The V call is TRBV10-3, the J call TRBJ1-6; no clear D gene. Trimming took off 2 bases at V and 7 bases at J, with 9 bases between the two ends. Germline V gene lookup returns CDR1 ENHRY and CDR2 SYGVKD. The CDR3 has 14 amino acids. CDR3: CAISEGVENSPLHF. CDR3 bases: TGTGCCATCAGTGAGGGTGTGGAGAATTCACCCCTCCACTTT.